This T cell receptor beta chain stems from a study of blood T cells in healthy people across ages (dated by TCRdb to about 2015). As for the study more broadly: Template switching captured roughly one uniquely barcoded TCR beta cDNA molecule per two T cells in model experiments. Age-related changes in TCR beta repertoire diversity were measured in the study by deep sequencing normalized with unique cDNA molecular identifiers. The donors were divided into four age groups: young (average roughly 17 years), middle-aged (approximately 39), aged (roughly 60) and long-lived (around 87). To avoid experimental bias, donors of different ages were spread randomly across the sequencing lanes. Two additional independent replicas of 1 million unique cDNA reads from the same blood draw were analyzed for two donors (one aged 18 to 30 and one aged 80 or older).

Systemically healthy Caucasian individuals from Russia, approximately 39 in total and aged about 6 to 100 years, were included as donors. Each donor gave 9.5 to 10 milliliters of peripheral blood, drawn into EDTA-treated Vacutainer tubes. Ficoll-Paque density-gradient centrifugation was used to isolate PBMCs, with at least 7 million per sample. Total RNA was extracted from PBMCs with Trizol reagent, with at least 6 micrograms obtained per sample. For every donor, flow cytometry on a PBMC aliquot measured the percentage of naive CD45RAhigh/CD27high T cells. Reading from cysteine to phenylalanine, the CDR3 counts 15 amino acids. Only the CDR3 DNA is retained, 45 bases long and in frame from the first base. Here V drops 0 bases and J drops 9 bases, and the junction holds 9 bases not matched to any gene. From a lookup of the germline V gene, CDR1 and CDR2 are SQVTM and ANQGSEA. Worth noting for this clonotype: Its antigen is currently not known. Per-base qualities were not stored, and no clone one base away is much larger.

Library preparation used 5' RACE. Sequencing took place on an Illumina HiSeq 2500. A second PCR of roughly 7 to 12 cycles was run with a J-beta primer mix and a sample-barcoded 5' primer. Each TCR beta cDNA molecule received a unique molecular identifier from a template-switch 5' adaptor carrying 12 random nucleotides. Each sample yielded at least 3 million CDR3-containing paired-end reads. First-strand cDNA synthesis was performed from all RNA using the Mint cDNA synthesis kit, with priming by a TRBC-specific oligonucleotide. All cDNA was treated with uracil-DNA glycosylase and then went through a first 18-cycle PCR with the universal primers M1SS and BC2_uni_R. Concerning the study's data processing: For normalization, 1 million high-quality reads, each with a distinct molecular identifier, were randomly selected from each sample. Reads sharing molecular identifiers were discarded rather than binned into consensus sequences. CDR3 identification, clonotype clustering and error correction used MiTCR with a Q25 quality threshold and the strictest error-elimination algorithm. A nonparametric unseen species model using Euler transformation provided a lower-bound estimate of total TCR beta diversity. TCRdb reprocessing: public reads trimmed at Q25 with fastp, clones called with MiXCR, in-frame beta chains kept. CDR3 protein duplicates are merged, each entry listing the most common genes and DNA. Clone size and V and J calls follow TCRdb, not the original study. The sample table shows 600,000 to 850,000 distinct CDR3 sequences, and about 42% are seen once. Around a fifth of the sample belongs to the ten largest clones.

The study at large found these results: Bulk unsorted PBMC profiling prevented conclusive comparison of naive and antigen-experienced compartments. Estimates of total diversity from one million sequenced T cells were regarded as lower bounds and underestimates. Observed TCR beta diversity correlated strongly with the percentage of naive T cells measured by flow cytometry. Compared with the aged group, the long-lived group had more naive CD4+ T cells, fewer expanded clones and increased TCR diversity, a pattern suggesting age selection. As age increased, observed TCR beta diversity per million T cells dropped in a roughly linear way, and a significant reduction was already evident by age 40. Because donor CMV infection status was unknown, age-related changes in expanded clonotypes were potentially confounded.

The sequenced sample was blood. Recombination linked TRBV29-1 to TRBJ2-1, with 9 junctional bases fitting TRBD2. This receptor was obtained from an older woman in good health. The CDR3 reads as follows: CSVEEAGGPWREQFF. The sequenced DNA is TGCAGCGTTGAAGAGGCGGGAGGGCCCTGGCGTGAGCAGTTCTTC.